This T cell receptor (beta chain) was identified in a study of blood T cell repertoires in COVID-19. The study recruited people aged roughly 18 to 89 years across approximately 23 US areas. Method: immunoSEQ multiplex PCR; TCRdb's copy keeps in-frame clones and lacks some. The table lists about 240,000 clones, roughly 86% of them singletons, with just over 2.5% in the top ten. Sequencing was performed on PBMCs or T cells enriched from blood (not recorded which). This sequence was found in a woman aged 30 to 39 with acute COVID-19.

Written as DNA, the CDR3 is TGCGCCAGCAGCTTGATCAGGGCGAACACCGGGGAGCTGTTTTTT. Residues: CASSLIRANTGELFF. The chain carries TRBV5-1 and TRBJ2-2; a possible D gene is TRBD1 (5 bases). The CDR3 length is 15 residues. CDR1 is SGHRS, CDR2 YFSETQ, per germline. V shed 1 base and J shed 0 bases, with 7 bases lying between them.